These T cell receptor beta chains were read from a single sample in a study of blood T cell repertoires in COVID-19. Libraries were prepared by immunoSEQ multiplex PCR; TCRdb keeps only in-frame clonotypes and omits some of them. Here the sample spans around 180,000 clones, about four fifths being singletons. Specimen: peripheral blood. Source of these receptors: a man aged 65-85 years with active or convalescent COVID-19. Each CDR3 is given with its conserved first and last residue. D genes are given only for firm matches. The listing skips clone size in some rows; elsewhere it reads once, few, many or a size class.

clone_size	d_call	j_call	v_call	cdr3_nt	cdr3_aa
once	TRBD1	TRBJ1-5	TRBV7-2	TGTGCCAGCAGCTTTAGGCAGGGGGCCGGGCAGCCCCAGCATTTT	CASSFRQGAGQPQHF
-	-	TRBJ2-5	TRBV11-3	TGTGCCAGCAGCCAGAGCGTTTACAAAGAGACCCAGTACTTC	CASSQSVYKETQYF
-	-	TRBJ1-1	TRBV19	TGTGCCAGTAGTAGTGGACGGGGCACTGAAGCTTTCTTT	CASSSGRGTEAFF
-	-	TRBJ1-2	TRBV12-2	TGTGCAAGTCGCTTGTACAAAGACAGCGTTTACTATGGCTACACCTTC	CASRLYKDSVYYGYTF
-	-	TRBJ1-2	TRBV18	TGTGCCAGCTCACCAATTACTGGGCTTCAGGACTATGGCTACACCTTC	CASSPITGLQDYGYTF
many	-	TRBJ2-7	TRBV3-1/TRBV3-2	TGTGCCAGCAGCCAAGGGCCTAGCGCCTCCTACGAGCAGTACTTC	CASSQGPSASYEQYF
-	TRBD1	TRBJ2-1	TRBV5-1	TGCGCCAGCAGCTTAGACAGGGGGCACCCGTCAGTGGGCTACAATGAGCAGTTCTTC	CASSLDRGHPSVGYNEQFF
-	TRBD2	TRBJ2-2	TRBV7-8	TGTGCCAGCAGCTTAGCGCGCGGGGGTTCGAACACCGGGGAGCTGTTTTTT	CASSLARGGSNTGELFF
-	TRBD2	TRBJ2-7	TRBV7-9	TGTGCCAGCAGTTCTAGCGGGGCCTACTACGAGCAGTACTTC	CASSSSGAYYEQYF
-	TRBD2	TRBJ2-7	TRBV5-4	TGTGCCAGCAGCTCCTACCTAGCGGTCGCCTACGAGCAGTACTTC	CASSSYLAVAYEQYF
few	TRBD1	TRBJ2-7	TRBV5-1	TGCGCCAGTCGCGGACAGGGGTTTTCCTACGAGCAGTACTTC	CASRGQGFSYEQYF
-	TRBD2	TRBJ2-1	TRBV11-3	TGTGCCAGCAGCTTAGGCGGGGGACTCTACAATGAGCAGTTCTTC	CASSLGGGLYNEQFF
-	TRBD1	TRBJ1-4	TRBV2	TGTGCCAGCAGGACCGGGACAGGGGTTGAAAAACTGTTTTTT	CASRTGTGVEKLFF
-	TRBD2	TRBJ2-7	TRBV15	TGTGCCACCCAAAAGCGGGAGGGCCGGGGTTCCTACGAGCAGTACTTC	CATQKREGRGSYEQYF
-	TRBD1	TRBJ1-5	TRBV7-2	TGTGCCAGCAGCTTCCAACAGGGGACAAATCAGCCCCAGCATTTT	CASSFQQGTNQPQHF
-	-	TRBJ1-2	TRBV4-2	TGTGCCAGCAGCCAAGAGGGCGGAGGGAACTATGGCTACACCTTC	CASSQEGGGNYGYTF
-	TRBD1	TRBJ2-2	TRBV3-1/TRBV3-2	TGTGCCAGCAGTTATCGACAGGGTAGCGGGGAGCTGTTTTTT	CASSYRQGSGELFF
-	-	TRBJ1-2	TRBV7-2	TGTGCCAGCAGCCCCGACAGAAGGGGGGGCGGCTACACCTTC	CASSPDRRGGGYTF
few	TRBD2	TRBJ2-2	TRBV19	TGTGCCAGTAGTATAACCAGCGGGGGCGCGAACACCGGGGAGCTGTTTTTT	CASSITSGGANTGELFF
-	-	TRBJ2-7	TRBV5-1	TGCGCCAGCAGCTTAAGTGGCGGGGGCTACTCCTACGAGCAGTACTTC	CASSLSGGGYSYEQYF
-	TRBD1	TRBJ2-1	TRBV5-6	TGTGCCAGCAGCCTCTTACAGGGGGTCGCCTACAATGAGCAGTTCTTC	CASSLLQGVAYNEQFF
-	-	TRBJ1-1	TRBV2	TGTGCCAGCAGTGAAAGGAGTGAAGCTTTCTTT	CASSERSEAFF
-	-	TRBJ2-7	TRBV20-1	TGCAGTGCTCGACAGACCTACGAGCAGTACTTC	CSARQTYEQYF
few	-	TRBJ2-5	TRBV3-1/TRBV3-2	TGTGCCAGCAGCCGGGTGGGGGCCGGAGAGACCCAGTACTTC	CASSRVGAGETQYF
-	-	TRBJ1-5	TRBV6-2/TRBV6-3	TGTGCCAGCAGCCCCTTATTTCAGCCCCAGCATTTT	CASSPLFQPQHF
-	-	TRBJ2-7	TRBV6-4	TGTGCCAGCAGGAGTAGGGGCAAGTCGGCCAATCCTGTTGAGAAGCAGTACTTC	CASRSRGKSANPVEKQYF
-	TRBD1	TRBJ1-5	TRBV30	TGTGCCTGGAGTGGGGGGACAGGGTACAGCAATCAGCCCCAGCATTTT	CAWSGGTGYSNQPQHF
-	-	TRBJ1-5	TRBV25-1	TGTGCCAGCAGCTCAGGGACTTATAGCAATCAGCCCCAGCATTTT	CASSSGTYSNQPQHF
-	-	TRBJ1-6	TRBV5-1	TGCGCCAGCAGCAACGGACAGACCTATAATTCACCCCTCCACTTT	CASSNGQTYNSPLHF
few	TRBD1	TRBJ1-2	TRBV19	TGTGCCAGTAGTATAACTACAGGGGGCGAGGGAGGCTACACCTTC	CASSITTGGEGGYTF
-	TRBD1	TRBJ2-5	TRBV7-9	TGTGCCAGCAGCCCTAACCAAAATGCACGACAGGGGGAAATAGAGACCCAGTACTTC	CASSPNQNARQGEIETQYF
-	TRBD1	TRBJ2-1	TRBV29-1	TGCAGCGTGGACCCCAAGGGGACAGGGGGGAATGAGCAGTTCTTC	CSVDPKGTGGNEQFF
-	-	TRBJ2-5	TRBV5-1	TGCGCCAGCACCCCTCAAGGGGGGGAGGGAACCCAGTACTTC	CASTPQGGEGTQYF